Here is one T cell receptor (beta chain) with its context. The antigen is undetermined. This sample was taken from a study of cytomegalovirus exposure and HLA in healthy donors. Trimming removed 0 bases at V and 1 base at J, with 7 bases between. This CDR3 has 14 residues. Germline V gene sequence: CDR1 GTSNPN, CDR2 SVGIG (reference sequence). Use of 60 Vbeta and 13 Jbeta primers characterized the PCR. TCRdb's table, derived via immunoSEQ multiplex PCR, lists solely in-frame clones and lacks some. The sample lists about 180,000 clones; about 78% were seen once. Study-level points and caveats: CMV serostatus was the only recorded immune exposure for donors. Earlier findings revealed that most TCR beta V segments proved productive either about 87% or about 30% of the time. A missense DCLRE1C variant was associated with V- and J-gene trimming of TCR beta chains in a later analysis, and an independent cohort replicated the association. Cytomegalovirus-associated status was assigned to 150 to 200 TCR beta chains.

The sequence was obtained from a man between 40 and 49 years old in good health and CMV-seronegative. Specimen: PBMCs. The V and J genes are TRBV30 and TRBJ1-5; D unclear. The CDR3 loop is CAWSVQFSNQPQHF. CDR3 bases: TGTGCCTGGAGTGTACAGTTCAGCAATCAGCCCCAGCATTTT.